This T cell receptor (beta chain) was retrieved from a study of human thymus T cells. Study results and caveats: Gene usage (both V and J) appeared biased in thymic and blood repertoires. Related studies found that unrelated individuals share highly overlapping thymic repertoires.

On this clone: The antigen is unknown.

The thymus tissue came from resections taken during corrective heart surgery. This CDR3 spans 14 amino acids. V lost 2 bases to trimming and J lost 6 bases, with 13 bases between them. Germline assignment: CDR1 SGHRS and CDR2 YFSETQ. Clones were read by immunoSEQ multiplex PCR, and TCRdb kept only the in-frame ones, dropping some. The sample yields roughly 130,000 clones, 90% to 95% seen once. This TCR was sampled from a boy less than two years old with a congenital heart defect but otherwise immunologically healthy. The chain has TRBV5-1 and TRBJ2-3; a weak D match, TRBD2 (6 bases). The sample consisted of thymus tissue. The chain's CDR3 is CASSLEAGEDTQYF. The CDR3 coding sequence is TGCGCCAGCAGCTTAGAAGCGGGCGAGGATACGCAGTATTTT.